This T cell receptor (beta chain) was documented in a study of blood T cells in healthy people across ages. For the second PCR, which ran for roughly 6 to 12 cycles, a sample-barcoded 5' primer and a J-beta primer mix were used. TCRdb processed the 5' RACE reads anew with MiXCR; each CDR3 protein has one entry. The data contain some 1.7 million distinct CDR3 sequences, roughly 28% of them singletons. From germline, CDR1 is SGHRS and CDR2 YFSETQ. V dropped 6 bases and J dropped 8 bases, with 24 bases sitting between them. This CDR3 comprises 16 residues. Sample: blood. This receptor was identified in a woman in her twenties or thirties in good health. V gene TRBV5-1 combines with J gene TRBJ1-5; perhaps TRBD1 as D (5 bases). CDR3 DNA: TGCGCCAGCACCCCCACGATGGGGCTAGAGTTAGAGCCCCAGCATTTT. Amino acid sequence: CASTPTMGLELEPQHF.